Ten or more counts support the clone carrying this TCR beta chain. Its antigen is not known. Documented time point: persistent/refractory GD, antithyroid drugs over 5 years with positive TRAb. Isolated PBMC RNA provided the starting material for the TCR library. EDTA tubes held Nine milliliters of peripheral blood from each patient. The data are from a study of regulatory T cells in long-lasting Graves disease. Whole-study results and caveats: Small numbers of samples may have cut accuracy. Favored usage of TRBV28, TRBJ1-2 and TRBJ2-5 was recorded in persistent disease.

The germline V gene encodes CDR1 MNHEY and CDR2 SVGEGT. V shed 7 bases and J 4 bases; nucleotides not matched to a gene: 11. The CDR3 contains 15 residues. Relying on iRepertoire HTBI primers and Arm-PCR of CDR3 regions, the team built TCR beta libraries. TCRdb re-derived calls from the multiplex PCR reads in MiXCR, one entry per CDR3 protein. The data show 450,000 or so distinct CDR3 sequences, with less than 25% seen just once and 7.8% held by the top ten. The clonotype originates from a female donor with Graves disease. This specimen was peripheral blood mononuclear cells (PBMCs), taken when the disease was refractory, from a patient treated with antithyroid drugs. V and J are TRBV6-2 or TRBV6-3 and TRBJ2-5, with 8 bases that match TRBD2. The CDR3 spells CASKGSGNPGETQYF. Written as DNA, the CDR3 is TGTGCCAGCAAAGGTAGCGGGAACCCCGGAGAGACCCAGTACTTC.